This T cell receptor (beta chain) was sequenced for a study of blood T cells in healthy people across ages (dated by TCRdb to between 2014 and 2017). About the investigation overall: Template switching captured roughly one uniquely barcoded TCR beta cDNA molecule per two T cells in model experiments. To avoid experimental bias, donors of different ages were spread randomly across the sequencing lanes. Four age groups were formed from the donors: young (average roughly 15 years), middle-aged (around 39), aged (about 62) and long-lived (more than 75). Using deep sequencing normalized with unique cDNA molecular identifiers, the study measured how TCR beta repertoire diversity changes with age. The study analyzed two additional independent replicas of 1 million unique cDNA reads from the same blood draw for two donors, one aged 18 to 30 and one aged 80 or older. The full study reports these points: Since profiling was done on bulk unsorted PBMCs, naive and antigen-experienced compartments could not be conclusively compared. There was a strong correlation between observed TCR beta diversity and the percentage of naive T cells measured by flow cytometry. As age increased, observed TCR beta diversity per million T cells dropped in a roughly linear way, and a significant reduction was already evident by age 40. Compared with the aged group, the long-lived group had more naive CD4+ T cells, fewer expanded clones and increased TCR diversity, a pattern suggesting age selection. Total diversity estimates from one million sequenced T cells were considered lower bounds and underestimates. The CMV infection status of donors was not known, potentially confounding age-related changes in expanded clonotypes.

The CDR3 covers 13 residues, taking in both the cysteine and the phenylalanine. Only the CDR3 portion is preserved as DNA: 39 bases, with reading frame beginning at the first base. V and J are truncated by 7 bases and 5 bases respectively, leaving an intervening sequence of 14 bases. Per the germline V gene, SGHRS is the CDR1 and YFSETQ is the CDR2. This clonotype was observed a few times. It lacks a known antigen. A much bigger clone sits one base away, suggesting this may be a read error. The library was prepared using 5' RACE. Instrument on record: Illumina HiSeq 2500. The second PCR ran for roughly 6 to 11 cycles and used a J-beta primer mix along with a sample-barcoded 5' primer. A template-switch 5' adaptor carrying 12 random nucleotides introduced a unique molecular identifier onto each TCR beta cDNA molecule. Each sample yielded at least 3 million CDR3-containing paired-end reads. First-strand cDNA synthesis was performed from all RNA using the Mint cDNA synthesis kit, with priming by a TRBC-specific oligonucleotide. Following uracil-DNA glycosylase treatment, a first 18-cycle PCR with universal primers M1SS and BC2_uni_R was performed on all cDNA. For the original study's pipeline: For normalization, 1 million high-quality reads were randomly selected from each sample, with every read carrying a distinct molecular identifier. Reads sharing molecular identifiers were discarded rather than binned into consensus sequences. CDR3 identification, clonotype clustering and error correction used MiTCR with a Q25 quality threshold and the strictest error-elimination algorithm. A nonparametric unseen species model with Euler transformation was used to estimate lower-bound total TCR beta diversity. TCRdb reanalyzed the raw reads on its own, using fastp at Q25 for trimming and MiXCR for clone calling, and kept in-frame beta chains. Rows are unified per CDR3 protein, each entry keeping the most common DNA and genes. The authors' filters were not applied to this entry. Counted in this sample were 500,000 to 700,000 distinct CDR3 sequences; around 31% of them appeared once. Of the sample, more than 15% falls within the top ten clones.

The 35 to 40 donors, aged roughly 6 to 90 years, were systemically healthy Caucasian individuals from Russia. Ten milliliters of peripheral blood were drawn from each donor into EDTA-treated Vacutainer tubes. Ficoll-Paque density-gradient centrifugation was used to isolate PBMCs, with at least 6.5 million per sample. Total RNA was extracted from PBMCs with Trizol reagent, with at least 5 micrograms obtained per sample. For every donor, flow cytometry on a PBMC aliquot measured the percentage of naive CD45RAhigh/CD27high T cells. This sequence was found in a woman at least 80 years old in good health. Material: blood. The chain is made from TRBV5-1 and TRBJ2-3, with no confident D gene call. The DNA sequence is TGCGCCAGCTGTGACCGGCTTGGAGATACGCAGTATTTT. Its product reads: CASCDRLGDTQYF.